This paragraph covers one T cell receptor beta chain sequence. The source of the sample is a study of blood T cell repertoires in COVID-19. Study summary: Sites in the United States, Italy and Spain provided acute and convalescent COVID-19 samples. Sample material is recorded as cDNA or gDNA derived from T cells, B-cell-depleted T cells, or PBMCs.

This table comes from immunoSEQ multiplex PCR, and its TCRdb copy is limited to in-frame clones, with some not included. This sample has more than 95,000 clones, with roughly nine tenths found just once. CDR3 length: 17 residues. The V gene lost 5 bases and the J gene lost 2 bases, with 19 bases spanning the gap. Germline assignment: CDR1 MNHNY and CDR2 SVGAGI (reference sequence). The clonotype was recovered from a human donor in a cohort sampled during active COVID-19. Sequenced: peripheral blood. V and J are TRBV6-6 and TRBJ1-5, with a possible D match to TRBD1 (6 bases). CDR3 nucleotide sequence: TGTGCCAGCAGTCCCCCAGGGCCTCCAGGGGGCAATCAGCCCCAGCATTTT. It specifies CASSPPGPPGGNQPQHF.